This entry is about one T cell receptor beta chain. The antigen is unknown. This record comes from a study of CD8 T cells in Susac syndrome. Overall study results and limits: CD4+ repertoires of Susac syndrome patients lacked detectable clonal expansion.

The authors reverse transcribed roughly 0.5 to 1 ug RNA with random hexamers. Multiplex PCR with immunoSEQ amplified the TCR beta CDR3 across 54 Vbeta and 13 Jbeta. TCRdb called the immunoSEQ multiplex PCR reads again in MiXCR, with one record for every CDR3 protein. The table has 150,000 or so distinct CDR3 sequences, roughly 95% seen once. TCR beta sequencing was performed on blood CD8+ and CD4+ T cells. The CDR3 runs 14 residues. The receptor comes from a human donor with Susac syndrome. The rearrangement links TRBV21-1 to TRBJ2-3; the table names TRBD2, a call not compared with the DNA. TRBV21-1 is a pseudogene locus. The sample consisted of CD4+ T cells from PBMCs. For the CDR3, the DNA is TGTGCCAAGAGCCCCGGCGGGAACACAGATACGCAGTATTTT. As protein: CAKSPGGNTDTQYF.